This entry concerns a single T cell receptor (beta chain). The sample comes from a study of response to subunit inactivated influenza vaccine. TCRdb independently ran MiXCR on the RT-PCR reads; one entry per CDR3 protein. There are around 320,000 distinct CDR3 sequences in the sample; roughly 22% occur only once, and 10% lies in the top ten. The CDR3 has 15 residues. Germline CDR1 SGDLS, CDR2 YYNGEE. V gave up 6 bases and J gave up 3 bases; unmatched junction bases: 7. The chain recombines TRBV9 with TRBJ2-1; 9 bases are a match to TRBD1. The TCR was taken from a man aged 50 to 75 who received an inactivated influenza vaccine. This specimen was PBMCs from blood, taken about 20 months after vaccination. This chain's CDR3 is CASNKGQGDYNEQFF. In DNA, the CDR3 is TGTGCCAGCAACAAGGGACAGGGCGACTACAATGAGCAGTTCTTC. The whole variable domain, remainder taken from reference TRBV9 and TRBJ2-1, is DSGVTQTPKHLITATGQRVTLRCSPRSGDLSVYWYQQSLDQGLQFLIQYYNGEERAKGNILERFSAQQFPDLHSELNLSSLELGDSALYFCASNKGQGDYNEQFFGPGTRLTVL.